These 29 T cell receptor beta chains share one sample of origin, sequenced in a study of cytomegalovirus exposure and HLA in healthy donors. With 60 Vbeta and 13 Jbeta primers, the PCR was carried out. The method was immunoSEQ multiplex PCR; TCRdb's version includes in-frame clones alone and lacks a portion of them. This sample carries approximately 150,000 clones, about 74% of them seen once, and the ten largest clones take 0.94%. Sequencing used PBMCs. The source is an older woman in good health and CMV-seronegative.

The chain uses TRBV6-5 and TRBJ2-2; D might be TRBD2 (7 bases). Trimming removed 9 bases from V and 6 bases from J, with 17 bases in between. Looked up from germline, CDR1 is MNHEY and CDR2 is SVGAGI. The CDR3 runs 14 residues. The CDR3 protein is CASSRGPLPGELFF. The CDR3 DNA reads TGTGCCAGTTCGCGGGGGCCCCTACCCGGGGAGCTGTTTTTT.

V and J are TRBV18 and TRBJ1-1, with 7 bases aligning to TRBD1. There are 16 residues in the CDR3. The germline CDR1 and CDR2 sequences are KGHSH and LQKENI. Trimming took 3 bases from V and 1 from J; bases not matched to a gene: 8. The CDR3 coding sequence is TGTGCCAGCTCACCTTTGACAGGGTTCAGGAACACTGAAGCTTTCTTT. It specifies CASSPLTGFRNTEAFF.

DNA of the CDR3: TGTGCCACCGGGACCCGGACAGCGAGCACAGATACGCAGTATTTT. It yields the protein CATGTRTASTDTQYF. The rearrangement links TRBV15 to TRBJ2-3; D is possibly TRBD1 (6 bases). This CDR3 contains 15 residues. Germline CDR1 and CDR2: LNHNV and YYDKDF (reference sequence). The V end was cut by 8 bases, the J end by 0 bases, with 15 bases between.

This chain links TRBV18 with TRBJ1-4, with TRBD1 identical over 7 bases. J gave up 7 bases and V 0 bases, and 5 bases lay outside the gene matches. From germline, CDR1 is KGHSH and CDR2 LQKENI. CDR3 length: 15 amino acids. DNA for the CDR3: TGTGCCAGCTCACCACCGGGAGACAGGGCTGAAAAACTGTTTTTT. Translated, it gives CASSPPGDRAEKLFF.

This clone was counted a few times. This chain connects TRBV6-1 to TRBJ2-5, with 11 bases identical to TRBD1. This CDR3 comprises 17 residues. With V trimmed by 4 bases and J by 5 bases, 12 bases remained unmatched. The germline V gene encodes CDR1 MNHNS and CDR2 SASEGT. The CDR3: CASSAGQGGNSGETQYF. CDR3 DNA sequence: TGTGCCAGCAGTGCGGGACAGGGGGGAAACTCCGGGGAGACCCAGTACTTC.

V gene TRBV19 combines with J gene TRBJ2-5; 7 bases are a match to TRBD2. Germline CDR1 LNHDA, CDR2 SQIVND (reference sequence). V dropped 5 bases and J dropped 0; count of bases not matched to a gene: 9. The length of the CDR3 is 16 residues. The CDR3 is CASSSHAGTNQETQYF. The CDR3 nucleotides read TGTGCCAGTAGTTCCCATGCCGGGACTAACCAAGAGACCCAGTACTTC. The full variable domain, completed using reference TRBV19 and TRBJ2-5, is DGGITQSPKYLFRKEGQNVTLSCEQNLNHDAMYWYRQDPGQGLRLIYYSQIVNDFQKGDIAEGYSVSREKKESFPLTVTSAQKNPTAFYLCASSSHAGTNQETQYFGPGTRLLVL.

The rearrangement joins TRBV15 to TRBJ1-2; 8 bases map to TRBD1. Germline trimming cut 0 bases from V and 6 bases from J; bases unmatched to any gene: 9. The CDR3 spans 16 residues. Germline values: CDR1 LNHNV, CDR2 YYDKDF (reference sequence). CDR3 bases: TGTGCCACCAGCAGAGAAATGATGGGACAGGTCAATGGCTACACCTTC. It yields the protein CATSREMMGQVNGYTF.

This sequence joins TRBV10-3 and TRBJ2-3, with D perhaps matching TRBD2 (6 bases). Germline V CDR1 and CDR2: ENHRY, SYGVKD. Between the trimmed V and J ends, which lost 4 bases and 1 base, there was a span of 12 bases. This CDR3 has 15 residues. The CDR3 protein is CAISVGGYGTDTQYF. CDR3 DNA sequence: TGTGCCATCAGTGTTGGGGGGTATGGCACAGATACGCAGTATTTT.

The chain joins TRBV4-1 to TRBJ2-5; no firm D call. The end of the DNA is better explained by TRBJ2-7, so the J call may be wrong. CDR1 is MGHRA and CDR2 is YSYEKL in the germline V gene. This CDR3 has 15 amino acids. The CDR3 loop reads CASSQLQMLSYEQYF. The CDR3 nucleotides read TGCGCCAGCAGCCAGTTACAGATGTTATCCTACGAGCAGTACTTC.

The gene calls are TRBV6-1 and TRBJ1-5; maybe TRBD1 (5 bases). CDR3 length: 16 amino acids. Germline CDR1 reads MNHNS; CDR2 reads SASEGT. The ends were cut back, 3 bases at V and 4 bases at J, with 16 bases in the middle. The CDR3 sequence is CASSDPLPGMNQPQHF. The CDR3 coding sequence is TGTGCCAGCAGTGACCCTCTACCAGGGATGAATCAGCCCCAGCATTTT.

The J gene is TRBJ1-2, the V gene TRBV6-5, with a possible D match to TRBD1 (6 bases). The germline V gene encodes CDR1 MNHEY and CDR2 SVGAGI. Trimming took off 2 bases at V and 6 bases at J, with 13 bases between the two ends. The CDR3 is made up of 14 amino acids. CDR3 nucleotides: TGTGCCAGCAGTTACGGGGGCCGTGCCGATGGCTACACCTTC. It yields the protein CASSYGGRADGYTF.

The chain is built from TRBV9 and TRBJ1-5, with 11 bases aligning to TRBD1. The junction had 5 bases not matched to a gene; V was cut back by 0 bases and J by 0 bases. CDR1 is SGDLS and CDR2 is YYNGEE in the germline V gene. This CDR3 region has 18 residues. The CDR3 sequence is CASSVGDRGDYSNQPQHF. The DNA of the CDR3 is TGTGCCAGCAGCGTAGGGGACAGGGGGGATTATAGCAATCAGCCCCAGCATTTT.

The rearrangement uses TRBV7-9 and TRBJ2-7, with a tentative D call TRBD1 (5 bases). The ends were cut back, 1 base at V and 2 bases at J, with 12 bases in the middle. From germline, CDR1 is SEHNR and CDR2 FQNEAQ (reference sequence). The CDR3 contains 15 residues. This CDR3 is CASSLGQGSAYEQYF. CDR3 DNA sequence: TGTGCCAGCAGCTTAGGTCAGGGATCGGCCTACGAGCAGTACTTC.

This clone has more than one count but fewer than ten. The gene calls are TRBV15 and TRBJ2-3, with TRBD2 matching 8 bases. Germline CDR1 reads LNHNV; CDR2 reads YYDKDF (reference sequence). With V trimmed by 0 bases and J by 2 bases, 7 bases remained unmatched. CDR3 size: 17 residues. For the CDR3, the DNA is TGTGCCACCAGCAGAGATCTAGGCGGGGGGTCCACAGATACGCAGTATTTT. This codes for CATSRDLGGGSTDTQYF.

The V call is TRBV7-9, the J call TRBJ2-7, with 10 bases identical to TRBD1. This CDR3 has 14 amino acids. Looked up from germline, CDR1 is SEHNR and CDR2 is FQNEAQ (reference sequence). Losses at the gene ends were 5 bases for V and 2 bases for J; bases not matched to a gene: 3. Written as DNA, the CDR3 is TGTGCCAGCAGCCTGGGGACAGGGGCCTACGAGCAGTACTTC. This sequence encodes CASSLGTGAYEQYF.

This sequence joins TRBV4-1 and TRBJ1-2, with TRBD1 as a possible D gene (5 bases). Germline values: CDR1 MGHRA, CDR2 YSYEKL. This CDR3 comprises 17 residues. Trimming removed 0 bases at V and 2 bases at J, with 16 bases between. CDR3 amino acids: CASSQERAGPLNYGYTF. The CDR3 DNA is TGCGCCAGCAGCCAAGAAAGGGCAGGGCCCCTGAACTATGGCTACACCTTC.

The chain links TRBV6-6 to TRBJ1-1; 9 positions match TRBD1. Germline CDR1 is MNHNY and CDR2 is SVGAGI (reference sequence). The CDR3 has 13 amino acids. The V gene end was trimmed by 7 bases and the J gene end by 6 bases; junction bases not matched to a gene: 6. CDR3 loop: CASTGTGSAEAFF. As DNA, the CDR3 is TGTGCCAGCACTGGGACAGGGAGCGCTGAAGCTTTCTTT.

The V call is TRBV18, the J call TRBJ2-7, with 10 bases fitting TRBD1. Germline lookup yields CDR1 KGHSH and CDR2 LQKENI. The trim removed 2 bases at V and 3 bases at J, leaving 7 bases unmatched. The CDR3 is 16 residues long. This chain's CDR3 is CASSPGGTGANYEQYF. CDR3 DNA sequence: TGTGCCAGCTCACCAGGCGGGACAGGGGCTAACTACGAGCAGTACTTC. The full variable domain, in which reference TRBV18 and TRBJ2-7 provide the parts outside the CDR3, is NAGVMQNPRHLVRRRGQEARLRCSPMKGHSHVYWYRQLPEEGLKFMVYLQKENIIDESGMPKERFSAEFPKEGPSILRIQQVVRGDSAAYFCASSPGGTGANYEQYFGPGTRLTVT.

In the case of this clone: Compared with germline, one end of the junction differs, possibly owing to a read error. The CDR3 region is CASSLGLGETQYF. The CDR3, as DNA: TGTGCCAGCAGTTTAGGACTAGGAGAGACCCAGTACTTC. The chain is built from TRBV7-9 and TRBJ2-5, with TRBD2 matching 7 bases. This CDR3 is built from 13 residues. The germline CDR1 and CDR2 sequences are SEHNR and FQNEAQ (reference sequence). The complete variable domain, with remaining parts taken from reference TRBV7-9 and TRBJ2-5, reads DTGVSQNPRHKITKRGQNVTFRCDPISEHNRLYWYRQTLGQGPEFLTYFQNEAQLEKSRLLSDRFSAERPKGSFSTLEIQRTEQGDSAMYLCASSLGLGETQYFGPGTRLLVL.

This clone came up once. V and J are TRBV28 and TRBJ1-2, with 8 bases matching TRBD1. The CDR3 consists of 16 residues. V shed 5 bases, J shed 7 bases, and the junction held 15 bases outside the gene matches. The germline gives CDR1 MDHEN, CDR2 SYDVKM. In nucleotides, the CDR3 is TGTGCCAGCAGTGGGACAGGCCAAGCCCGGGGTGGTGGCTACACCTTC. Translated: CASSGTGQARGGGYTF.

This clone was counted between two and nine times. This sequence joins TRBV2 and TRBJ1-1; unclear D gene. Trimming stripped 1 base from V and 7 bases from J, with 13 bases between. The CDR3 is 14 amino acids. Germline lookup yields CDR1 SNHLY and CDR2 FYNNEI. CDR3 coding DNA: TGTGCCAGCAGTGAAGAAGGAGGGAGACTTGAAGCTTTCTTT. It codes for CASSEEGGRLEAFF.

This sequence joins TRBV5-1 and TRBJ2-3; 7 nucleotides match TRBD2. Germline CDR1 SGHRS, CDR2 YFSETQ. The CDR3 is 14 amino acids. The V gene end was trimmed by 0 bases and the J gene end by 5 bases; junction bases not matched to a gene: 3. In nucleotides, the CDR3 is TGCGCCAGCAGCTTGGAACGGGGGGAAGATACGCAGTATTTT. Protein product: CASSLERGEDTQYF.

The chain recombines TRBV4-2 with TRBJ2-2, with 7 bases identical to TRBD2. CDR3 length equals 17 residues. V trimming: 1 base; J trimming: 6 bases; junction bases outside the gene matches: 11. CDR1 and CDR2 (germline): LGHNA, YNFKEQ. The CDR3 sequence: CASSQGRGGGRPGELFF. As DNA, the CDR3 is TGTGCCAGCAGCCAAGGTCGAGGAGGCGGGAGACCCGGGGAGCTGTTTTTT.

The chain links TRBV7-9 to TRBJ1-2, with 7 positions matching TRBD1. The germline V gene has CDR1 SEHNR and CDR2 FQNEAQ (reference sequence). The CDR3 runs to 15 residues. The V and J ends lost 8 bases and 6 bases, in that order; junction bases with no gene match: 15. CDR3 sequence: CASGPLRQGTHGYTF. The CDR3 coding sequence is TGTGCCAGCGGCCCCCTGCGACAGGGAACTCATGGCTACACCTTC.

The chain uses TRBV28 and TRBJ1-2; TRBD1 is a possible D gene (6 bases). This CDR3 spans 14 amino acids. CDR1 and CDR2 (germline): MDHEN, SYDVKM. V shed 7 bases and J shed 4 bases, with 16 bases lying between them. Here the CDR3 reads CASKGRGGSYGYTF. CDR3 nucleotides: TGTGCCAGCAAAGGTCGGGGGGGCAGCTATGGCTACACCTTC.

The chain couples TRBV29-1 to TRBJ2-1; a possible D gene is TRBD2 (5 bases). V was cut by 4 bases and J by 3 bases, with 7 bases left in between. Germline V gene sequence: CDR1 SQVTM, CDR2 ANQGSEA. This CDR3 comprises 12 residues. CDR3 coding DNA: TGCAGCGTTGGTCGGGGCTACAATGAGCAGTTCTTC. Its translation is CSVGRGYNEQFF.

The chain employs TRBV27 and TRBJ2-1; possibly TRBD2 for D (5 bases). CDR1 is MNHEY and CDR2 is SMNVEV in the germline V gene (reference sequence). There are 14 residues in the CDR3. V was shortened by 6 bases and J by 0 bases, with 9 bases between the two germline ends. CDR3 in DNA: TGTGCCAGCAGCGAAGGGAGCTCCTACAATGAGCAGTTCTTC. The encoded protein is CASSEGSSYNEQFF.

Here the CDR3 DNA reads TGTGCCAGCAGCCCGGTGGGGGGGGAGACCCAGTACTTC. Its protein product is CASSPVGGETQYF. The chain joins TRBV7-9 to TRBJ2-5; 7 bases agree with TRBD2. CDR3 length: 13 residues. CDR1 is SEHNR and CDR2 is FQNEAQ in the germline V gene (reference sequence). After removal of 5 bases from V and 5 bases from J, the junction contained 5 bases not matched to a gene.

The rearrangement links TRBV6-6 to TRBJ2-3, with a possible D match to TRBD1 (5 bases). CDR3 length equals 12 residues. The V gene's germline CDR1 is MNHNY and CDR2 SVGAGI (reference sequence). V was trimmed by 6 bases and J by 2 bases, leaving 6 bases between them. CDR3 bases: TGTGCCAGCAGAGGGGTCACAGATACGCAGTATTTT. This translates into CASRGVTDTQYF.